This T cell receptor beta chain came from a study of blood T cell repertoires in COVID-19. The table came from immunoSEQ multiplex PCR; TCRdb's copy has only in-frame clones and leaves some out. The sample includes a few hundred thousand clones, around 91% of them seen just once. Germline V gene lookup returns CDR1 SGHTA and CDR2 FQGNSA. V was pared by 8 bases and J by 2 bases, with 11 bases of the junction left unmatched. CDR3 length: 16 residues. Sequences were obtained from PBMCs or T cells enriched from blood (not recorded which). This clonotype was obtained from a man aged 30 to 39 who had been exposed to COVID-19. The chain employs TRBV7-2 and TRBJ2-2, with 7 bases identical to TRBD2. The CDR3 DNA sequence: TGTGCCAGCGGCTCCCGGCGGGGGTTCAACACCGGGGAGCTGTTTTTT. Amino acids: CASGSRRGFNTGELFF.